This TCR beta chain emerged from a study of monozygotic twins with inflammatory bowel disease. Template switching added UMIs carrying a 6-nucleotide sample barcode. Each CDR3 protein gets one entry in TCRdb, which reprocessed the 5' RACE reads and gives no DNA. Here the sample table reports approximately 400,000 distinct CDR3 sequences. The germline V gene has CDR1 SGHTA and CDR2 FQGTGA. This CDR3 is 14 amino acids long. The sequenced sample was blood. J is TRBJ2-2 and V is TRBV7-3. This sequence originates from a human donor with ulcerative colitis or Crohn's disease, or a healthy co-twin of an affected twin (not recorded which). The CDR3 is CASSLFMNTGELFF.